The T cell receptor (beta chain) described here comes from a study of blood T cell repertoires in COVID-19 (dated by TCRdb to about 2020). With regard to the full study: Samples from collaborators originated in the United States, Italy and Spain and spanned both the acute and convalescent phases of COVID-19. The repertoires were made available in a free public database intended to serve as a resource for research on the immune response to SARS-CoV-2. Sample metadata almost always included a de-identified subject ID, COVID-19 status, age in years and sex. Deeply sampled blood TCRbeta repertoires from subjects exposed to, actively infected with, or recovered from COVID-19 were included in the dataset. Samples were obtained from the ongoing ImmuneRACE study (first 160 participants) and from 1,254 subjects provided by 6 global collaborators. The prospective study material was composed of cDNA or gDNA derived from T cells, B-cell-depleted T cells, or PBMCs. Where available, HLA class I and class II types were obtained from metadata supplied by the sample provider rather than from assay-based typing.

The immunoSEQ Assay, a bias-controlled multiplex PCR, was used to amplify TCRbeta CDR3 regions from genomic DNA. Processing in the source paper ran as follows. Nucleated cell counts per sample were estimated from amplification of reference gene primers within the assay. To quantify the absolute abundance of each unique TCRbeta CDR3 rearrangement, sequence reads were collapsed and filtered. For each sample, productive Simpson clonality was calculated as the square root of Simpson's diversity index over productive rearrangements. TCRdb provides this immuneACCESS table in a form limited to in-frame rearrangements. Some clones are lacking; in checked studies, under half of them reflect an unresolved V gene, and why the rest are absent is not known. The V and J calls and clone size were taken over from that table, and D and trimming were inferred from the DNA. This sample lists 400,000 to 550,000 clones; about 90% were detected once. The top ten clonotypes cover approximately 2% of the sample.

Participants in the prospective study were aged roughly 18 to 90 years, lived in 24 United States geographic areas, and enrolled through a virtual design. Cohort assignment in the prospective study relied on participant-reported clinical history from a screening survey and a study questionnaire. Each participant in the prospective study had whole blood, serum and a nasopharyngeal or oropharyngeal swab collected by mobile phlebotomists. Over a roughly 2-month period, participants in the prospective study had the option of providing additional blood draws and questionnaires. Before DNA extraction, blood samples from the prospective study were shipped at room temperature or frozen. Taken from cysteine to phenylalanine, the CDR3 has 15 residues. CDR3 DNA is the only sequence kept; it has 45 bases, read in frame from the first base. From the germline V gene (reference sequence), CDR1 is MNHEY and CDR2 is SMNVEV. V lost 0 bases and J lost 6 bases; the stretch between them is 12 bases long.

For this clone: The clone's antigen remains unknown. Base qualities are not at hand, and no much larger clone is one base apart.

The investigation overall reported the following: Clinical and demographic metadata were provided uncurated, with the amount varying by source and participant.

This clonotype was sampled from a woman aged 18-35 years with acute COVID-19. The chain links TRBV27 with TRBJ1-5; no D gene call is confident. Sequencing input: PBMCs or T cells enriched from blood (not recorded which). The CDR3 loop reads CASSLSGSVGQPQHF. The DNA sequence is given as TGTGCCAGCAGTTTATCTGGGAGTGTCGGTCAGCCCCAGCATTTT.